A single sample gave rise to the 17 T cell receptor beta chains below, sequenced in a study of blood T cells in healthy people across ages. Primed by a sample-barcoded 5' primer and a J-beta primer mix, a second PCR proceeded for roughly 7 to 12 cycles. One entry per CDR3 protein results from TCRdb running MiXCR on the 5' RACE reads. The sample lists over 1,300,000 distinct CDR3 sequences, approximately 63% occurring once. Sample: blood. The receptors stem from a man between 18 and 35 years old in good health.

The chain couples TRBV20-1 to TRBJ2-1, with 12 bases lining up with TRBD2. Germline CDR1 is DFQATT and CDR2 is SNEGSKA (reference sequence). The CDR3 extends over 15 amino acids. V was pared by 5 bases and J by 2 bases, with 4 bases of the junction left unmatched. DNA of the CDR3: TGCAGTGCTCAGGGACTAGCGGGCACCTACAATGAGCAGTTCTTC. Its protein product is CSAQGLAGTYNEQFF.

CDR3 in amino acids: CASSTAGDFSGANVLTF. CDR3 bases: TGTGCCAGCAGTACCGCGGGGGACTTCTCAGGGGCCAACGTCCTGACTTTC. The chain joins TRBV25-1 to TRBJ2-6; 7 positions match TRBD2. With V trimmed by 5 bases and J by 4 bases, 11 bases remained unmatched. Germline CDR1 is MGHDK and CDR2 is SYGVNS. The CDR3 consists of 17 residues.

V usage is TRBV27 and J usage is TRBJ1-1; TRBD1 matches 8 bases. The CDR3 spans 16 residues. V dropped 5 bases and J dropped 0; count of bases not matched to a gene: 8. Germline-derived CDR1 and CDR2 are MNHEY and SMNVEV (reference sequence). The CDR3 reads CASSPKTGDMNTEAFF. CDR3 in DNA: TGTGCCAGCAGTCCCAAGACAGGGGATATGAACACTGAAGCTTTCTTT.

This chain links TRBV6-2 or TRBV6-3 with TRBJ2-1; 12 nucleotides align to TRBD2. This CDR3 is built from 18 residues. J lost 5 bases, V lost 6 bases, and 14 bases had no gene match. Germline V gene sequence: CDR1 MNHEY, CDR2 SVGEGT. The CDR3 DNA reads TGTGCCAGCAGCTCCACTAGCGGGGGGCCCAAGGACCACAATGAGCAGTTCTTC. It codes for CASSSTSGGPKDHNEQFF.

This clonotype was seen a few times. The chain couples TRBV7-2 to TRBJ2-2; 7 bases agree with TRBD2. The CDR3 contains 14 residues. The germline CDR1 and CDR2 sequences are SGHTA and FQGNSA. After removal of 5 bases from V and 6 bases from J, the junction contained 6 bases not matched to a gene. CDR3 region: CASSRDYGSGELFF. The CDR3 DNA sequence: TGTGCCAGCAGCCGGGACTACGGGTCCGGGGAGCTGTTTTTT.

The rearrangement links TRBV10-3 to TRBJ2-4; D call uncertain. The J call may be faulty, since TRBJ2-7 better matches the DNA end. The CDR3 contains 11 residues. Germline CDR1 is ENHRY and CDR2 is SYGVKD. This CDR3 is CAIRQGYEQYF. The CDR3 DNA reads TGTGCCATCAGACAAGGGTACGAGCAGTACTTC.

This clonotype was detected a few times. V usage is TRBV24-1 and J usage is TRBJ2-5; 9 bases fit TRBD1. The V segment lost 2 bases and the J segment 2 bases; nucleotides outside the gene matches: 11. The CDR3 loop spans 18 amino acids. Germline lookup yields CDR1 KGHDR and CDR2 SFDVKD. For the CDR3, the DNA is TGTGCCACCAGTGATTCTCCGGGACAGGGTGGAGGTCAAGAGACCCAGTACTTC. It specifies CATSDSPGQGGGQETQYF.

J is TRBJ2-1 and V is TRBV4-1; D not resolved. The V gene's germline CDR1 is MGHRA and CDR2 YSYEKL. Trimming pared 4 bases from V and 1 base from J, leaving 17 bases between. CDR3 length equals 17 residues. Here the CDR3 DNA reads TGCGCCAGCAGCCGAATGCTACGGCCTTCATCCTACAATGAGCAGTTCTTC. Encoded protein: CASSRMLRPSSYNEQFF.

On this clonotype itself: A read error may account for a junction end that differs from germline. V is TRBV5-1 and J is TRBJ2-7; D not certain. This CDR3 has 14 residues. Germline-derived CDR1 and CDR2 are SGHRS and YFSETQ. The CDR3 loop is CGSSLSERTYEQYF. For the CDR3, the DNA is TGCGGCAGCAGCTTGTCGGAGCGCACCTACGAGCAGTACTTC.

The CDR3 DNA reads TGTGCCAGCAGCTTAGAGGCAGAAACTGAAGCTTTCTTT. It encodes CASSLEAETEAFF. The chain uses TRBV11-2 and TRBJ1-1; D remains ambiguous. The CDR3 has 13 amino acids. Germline V CDR1 and CDR2: SGHAT, FQNNGV. Trimming took 0 bases from V and 5 from J, leaving 7 bases between them.

This clonotype was detected many times. The gene calls are TRBV5-5 and TRBJ2-5; 11 nucleotides line up with TRBD2. The J segment lost 5 bases and the V segment lost 3 bases, leaving 9 bases of the junction unmatched. This CDR3 is built from 16 residues. Germline assignment: CDR1 SGHKS and CDR2 YYEKEE (reference sequence). The DNA of the CDR3 is TGTGCCAGCAGCTCCCGACTAGCGGGGCGTCATGAGACCCAGTACTTC. This translates into CASSSRLAGRHETQYF.

The chain couples TRBV5-1 to TRBJ1-6; weak D call: TRBD1 (6 bases). Germline CDR1 SGHRS, CDR2 YFSETQ. V was shortened by 0 bases and J by 2 bases, with 9 bases between the two germline ends. The CDR3 length is 16 residues. CDR3 DNA sequence: TGCGCCAGCAGCTTGGTCGGGGGCGCCTATAATTCACCCCTCCACTTT. Protein product: CASSLVGGAYNSPLHF.

The rearrangement uses TRBV6-5 and TRBJ2-5; TRBD2 agrees at 10 bases. The CDR3 covers 15 residues. V shed 5 bases and J 5 bases; nucleotides not matched to a gene: 8. CDR1 and CDR2 from the germline V gene are MNHEY and SVGAGI. DNA for the CDR3: TGTGCCAGCAGTCCCCCTGGGACTAGCGCGGAGACCCAGTACTTC. Its translation: CASSPPGTSAETQYF.

The V and J genes are TRBV3-1 and TRBJ1-1; D is perhaps TRBD1 (6 bases). V lost 5 bases, J lost 5 bases, and 21 bases lay in between. Per the germline V gene, CDR1 is LGHDT and CDR2 is YNNKEL (reference sequence). The CDR3 loop spans 16 amino acids. This CDR3 is CASSSLTGGMSTEAFF. CDR3 DNA sequence: TGTGCCAGCAGCTCACTGACAGGCGGAATGTCTACTGAAGCTTTCTTT.

This clonotype was counted once. The rearrangement uses TRBV2 and TRBJ1-2; D is unresolved. From germline, CDR1 is SNHLY and CDR2 FYNNEI. The CDR3 consists of 11 residues. V dropped 6 bases and J dropped 8 bases, with 10 bases sitting between them. The CDR3 is CASRMASGYTF. Here the CDR3 DNA reads TGTGCCAGCAGAATGGCTTCGGGCTACACCTTC.

This chain joins TRBV10-1 and TRBJ1-5; maybe TRBD1 (6 bases). The CDR3 is made up of 15 amino acids. The ends were cut back, 0 bases at V and 4 bases at J, with 10 bases in the middle. The germline V gene has CDR1 WNHNN and CDR2 SYGVQD (reference sequence). CDR3 sequence reads: CASSESGTLNQPQHF. DNA for the CDR3: TGCGCCAGCAGTGAGTCGGGGACATTGAATCAGCCCCAGCATTTT.

The gene calls are TRBV5-4 and TRBJ2-1; D perhaps matches TRBD2 (6 bases). CDR1 SGHNT and CDR2 YYREEE come from the germline V gene (reference sequence). This CDR3 contains 15 residues. The ends were cut back, 3 bases at V and 9 bases at J, with 19 bases in the middle. The CDR3 protein is CASSSSRVAVGEQFF. In DNA form, the CDR3 reads TGTGCCAGCAGCTCCTCCAGGGTAGCGGTGGGTGAGCAGTTCTTC. Full variable domain (remainder filled in from reference TRBV5-4 and TRBJ2-1): ETGVTQSPTHLIKTRGQQVTLRCSSQSGHNTVSWYQQALGQGPQFIFQYYREEENGRGNFPPRFSGLQFPNYSSELNVNALELDDSALYLCASSSSRVAVGEQFFGPGTRLTVL.